The rows below give T cell receptor beta chains drawn from one sample of a study of T cell clones after liver transplantation. The table came from immunoSEQ multiplex PCR; TCRdb's copy has only in-frame clones and leaves some out. The data contain tens of thousands of clones, 85% to 90% of them singletons. The sequences come from CD4+ T cells from blood, collected 24 months after liver transplant. These receptors all come from a human patient who received a liver transplant. Some of the T cells may derive from the graft donor. The conserved cysteine and the conserved F or W are not part of the CDR3 here. Size is omitted from some rows. Given values are once, few, many or a class for expanded clones.

TRBJ1-3 | TRBV27 | NA | ASKSAGSGGNTIY
TRBJ2-1 | TRBV15 | NA | ATSRDLRDDEQF
TRBJ2-5 | TRBV19 | once | ASRSRRQGLSETQY
TRBJ2-5 | TRBV18 | NA | ASSAGGRETQY
TRBJ2-5 | TRBV19 | NA | ASSRTGSETQY
TRBJ1-5 | TRBV7-9 | NA | ASSPGTERKPQH
TRBJ1-2 | TRBV6-1 | NA | ASSDLGRGGYT
TRBJ1-1 | TRBV2 | NA | ASSPAERAF
TRBJ1-5 | TRBV2 | NA | ASRMWGPPNNQPQH
TRBJ1-5 | TRBV10-3 | NA | AISESGTGNQPQH
TRBJ1-4 | TRBV27 | once | ASSPDSATNEKLF